This note documents a single T cell receptor (beta chain) sequence. This record comes from a study of T cell repertoires in cytomegalovirus infection. Background on the study: Matching HLA type, along with CMV infection, was indicated by public TCR beta signatures.

TCRdb redid the calling of the reads with MiXCR, one entry per CDR3 protein. The sample lists around 490,000 distinct CDR3 sequences, about 26% occurring once. The CDR3 has 17 amino acids. CDR1 is DFQATT, CDR2 SNEGSKA, per germline (reference sequence). Trimming cost V 6 bases and J 2 bases; bases outside gene matches: 11. The clonotype originates from a human donor in good health (CMV status not recorded). Some clones in this sample may be carry-over from other donors' samples. Sequenced sample: PBMCs. The gene calls are TRBV20-1 and TRBJ2-3; 13 bases align to TRBD2. The CDR3 spells CSAELAGGLPYTDTQYF. CDR3 DNA: TGCAGTGCGGAACTAGCGGGAGGGCTCCCATACACAGATACGCAGTATTTT.